These T cell receptor beta chains were read from a single sample in a study of identical twins. Via MiXCR, TCRdb re-called the 5' RACE reads, giving one row per CDR3 protein. The sample has about 890,000 distinct CDR3 sequences, 10% to 15% seen once; the top ten hold around 1.6%. This same sample was also taken into another study, of yellow fever vaccine responses in identical twins.

What was sequenced was PBMCs. The receptors here all came from a woman between 18 and 29 years old in good health. The CDR3 runs from the conserved cysteine through the conserved F or W. The D gene is left open where the match is weak. A row's size may be missing; if present it is once, few, many or a size class.

clone_size d_call j_call v_call cdr3_nt cdr3_aa
. TRBD1 TRBJ2-2 TRBV7-8 TGTGCCAGCAGCTTAGCATGGACAGGGAACGCCGGGGAGCTGTTTTTT CASSLAWTGNAGELFF
few . TRBJ2-1 TRBV12-3/TRBV12-4 TGTGCCAGCAGTTTACTAGGTAGTGGCACAAATGAGCAGTTCTTC CASSLLGSGTNEQFF
few TRBD2 TRBJ2-2 TRBV7-2 TGTGCCAGCAGGCAGCGGGGGGGATCTGGAACCGGGGAGCTGTTTTTT CASRQRGGSGTGELFF
. TRBD1 TRBJ1-1 TRBV28 TGTGCCAGCAGTTCTCCCAGGGGGCTGGGCACTGAAGCTTTCTTT CASSSPRGLGTEAFF
few TRBD1 TRBJ2-5 TRBV25-1 TGTGCCAGCAGCCTCAGGGGGCACATACAAGAGACCCAGTACTTC CASSLRGHIQETQYF
. . TRBJ1-5 TRBV25-1 TGTGCCAGCAGTGGAATATTGAGCAATCAGCCCCAGCATTTT CASSGILSNQPQHF
. . TRBJ2-1 TRBV9 TGTGCCAGCAGCTCGTTGTCGGGGGCAGGTGAGCAGTTCTTC CASSSLSGAGEQFF
. . TRBJ1-1 TRBV5-1 TGCGCCAGCAGCTTGCTCCGCTTCGAAAATACTGAAGCTTTCTTT CASSLLRFENTEAFF
few . TRBJ2-2 TRBV20-1 TGCAGTGCCTCCGGGCGGGGTGGCACCGGGGAGCTGTTTTTT CSASGRGGTGELFF
many . TRBJ1-1 TRBV28 TGTGCCAGCAGCCCGCAGGGGTACACTGAAGCTTTCTTT CASSPQGYTEAFF
. . TRBJ2-6 TRBV6-5 TGTGCCAGCAGTTTTACAGAAACGAACGTCCTGACTTTC CASSFTETNVLTF
. . TRBJ2-5 TRBV12-3/TRBV12-4 TGTGCCAGCAGTTTTGAACAAGAGACCAAGTACTTC CASSFEQETKYF
once . TRBJ2-3 TRBV18 TGTGCCAGCTCACGAAACTGGATCGCAGATACGCAGTATTTT CASSRNWIADTQYF
few . TRBJ2-7 TRBV12-3/TRBV12-4 TGTGCCAGCAGTTCCCTCAGCTACGAGCAGTACTTC CASSSLSYEQYF
few TRBD2 TRBJ2-7 TRBV9 TGTGCCAGCAGCCCTGGACGACTAGCCGCCTACGAGCAGTACTTC CASSPGRLAAYEQYF
few . TRBJ1-4 TRBV6-1 TGTGCCAGCAGATCCAGGGATCTTAATGAAAAACTGTTTTTT CASRSRDLNEKLFF
few TRBD2 TRBJ2-1 TRBV4-2 TGTGCCAGCAGCCAAGACCTAGCGGGCCATAGCTCCTACAATGAGCAGTTCTTC CASSQDLAGHSSYNEQFF
few . TRBJ2-5 TRBV20-1 TGCAGTGCTAGAGATGGGCAGGGGAGAGAGACCCAGTACTTC CSARDGQGRETQYF
. . TRBJ2-3 TRBV20-1 TGCAGTGCGCGTGCCCCCGGGACAGATACGCAGTATTTT CSARAPGTDTQYF
few TRBD1 TRBJ2-6 TRBV10-3 TGTGCCATCAGCGAGGGGGCGCGCACGTCTGGGGCCAACGTCCTGACTTTC CAISEGARTSGANVLTF
few . TRBJ1-1 TRBV18 TGTGCCAGCTCACCCCCCCGGGGGACGAACACTGAAGCTTTCTTT CASSPPRGTNTEAFF
few TRBD1 TRBJ1-1 TRBV28 TGTGCCAGCAGCCCTAGGACAGGCCCTGAAGCTTTCTTT CASSPRTGPEAFF
. TRBD1 TRBJ2-3 TRBV5-1 TGCGCCAGCAGCTTCCGAGGACAGGGGATCACAGATACGCAGTATTTT CASSFRGQGITDTQYF
few . TRBJ2-7 TRBV7-9 TGTGCCGCGAAGGGGAGCGCGGACGGCGAGCAGTACTTC CAAKGSADGEQYF
. . TRBJ2-6 TRBV5-1 TGCGCCAGCAGCTTGACCCAAGCGACAGGACTGCTCTGGCAGGCCAACGTCCTGACTTTC CASSLTQATGLLWQANVLTF